This note documents a single TCR beta chain sequence. J gave up 0 bases and V 6 bases, and 13 bases lay outside the gene matches. The V gene's germline CDR1 is MDHEN and CDR2 SYDVKM. The CDR3 is 18 amino acids. Patients at the Seattle site were enrolled during active infection and followed longitudinally. This sample was taken from a study of blood T cell repertoires in COVID-19. The wider study: Samples representing acute and convalescent COVID-19 were sourced from the United States, Italy and Spain. PBMCs, B-cell-depleted T cells, or T cells were the source of the cDNA or gDNA that made up the material.

The method was immunoSEQ multiplex PCR; TCRdb's version includes in-frame clones alone and lacks a portion of them. Of some 160,000 clones listed, approximately 90% are singletons. The gene calls are TRBV28 and TRBJ2-1, with 8 positions matching TRBD2. The receptor was isolated from a man aged 18-30 years with COVID-19, enrolled during active disease. Material for sequencing was peripheral blood. For the CDR3, the DNA is TGTGCCAGCAGCCTACCCTTAAGCGGGACTAGCTCCTACAATGAGCAGTTCTTC. It encodes CASSLPLSGTSSYNEQFF. Complete variable domain (other parts from reference TRBV28 and TRBJ2-1): DVKVTQSSRYLVKRTGEKVFLECVQDMDHENMFWYRQDPGLGLRLIYFSYDVKMKEKGDIPEGYSVSREKKERFSLILESASTNQTSMYLCASSLPLSGTSSYNEQFFGPGTRLTVL.